These 16 T cell receptor beta chains share one sample of origin, sequenced in a study of control samples from healthy donors and cancer patients (TCRdb year 2020). Libraries were built with the immunoSEQ multiplex PCR assay. TCRdb stores this immuneACCESS table with in-frame sequences only. Part of the clones is absent; in the studies checked, under half of the shortfall reflects unresolved V genes, and no reason is known for the rest. This sample lists about 61,000 clones; 90% were detected once. The ten largest clonotypes hold roughly 5.7% of the sample. The sample consisted of PBMCs. These receptors all come from a man in his sixties with colorectal cancer.

V and J are TRBV7-2 and TRBJ2-5; 8 bases map to TRBD2. The trim removed 4 bases at V and 5 bases at J, leaving 12 bases unmatched. The CDR3 loop spans 16 amino acids. Germline CDR1 is SGHTA and CDR2 is FQGNSA. Written as DNA, the CDR3 is TGTGCCAGCAGCTCGCAAAATCGCCCGGGAGGGGAGACCCAGTACTTC. This codes for CASSSQNRPGGETQYF.

The chain carries TRBV5-6 and TRBJ1-2; D gene unclear. The CDR3 is 16 residues long. The ends were cut back, 0 bases at V and 3 bases at J, with 15 bases in the middle. Per germline, CDR1 SGHDT and CDR2 YYEEEE. In DNA form, the CDR3 reads TGTGCCAGCAGCTTGGCCCCCGTAGGGTGGGACTATGGCTACACCTTC. Translation: CASSLAPVGWDYGYTF.

The chain couples TRBV2 to TRBJ2-7, with a tentative D call TRBD1 (5 bases). The germline V gene has CDR1 SNHLY and CDR2 FYNNEI. Between the trimmed V and J ends, which lost 7 bases and 4 bases, there was a span of 11 bases. The CDR3 spans 12 residues. The CDR3 reads CASTERGYEQYF. CDR3 in DNA: TGTGCCAGCACCGAAAGGGGTTACGAGCAGTACTTC.

This chain links TRBV7-9 with TRBJ1-2, with 7 bases matching TRBD1. CDR3 size: 13 residues. The trim removed 5 bases at V and 3 bases at J, leaving 3 bases unmatched. CDR1 is SEHNR, CDR2 FQNEAQ, per germline (reference sequence). The CDR3 reads CASSRTGDYGYTF. The DNA of the CDR3 is TGTGCCAGCAGCCGGACAGGTGACTATGGCTACACCTTC. Drawing the rest from reference TRBV7-9 and TRBJ1-2, the complete variable domain is DTGVSQNPRHKITKRGQNVTFRCDPISEHNRLYWYRQTLGQGPEFLTYFQNEAQLEKSRLLSDRFSAERPKGSFSTLEIQRTEQGDSAMYLCASSRTGDYGYTFGSGTRLTVV.

The V call is TRBV25-1, the J call TRBJ2-7; no clear D gene. With 3 bases removed from V and 3 bases from J, the gap between germline ends came to 0 bases. CDR3 length: 10 residues. CDR1 MGHDK and CDR2 SYGVNS come from the germline V gene. CDR3 region: CASSDYEQYF. DNA of the CDR3: TGTGCCAGCAGTGACTACGAGCAGTACTTC.

The chain is built from TRBV6-5 and TRBJ2-4; TRBD2 is a possible D gene (5 bases). With 6 bases removed from V and 8 bases from J, the gap between germline ends came to 14 bases. In germline, CDR1 is MNHEY, CDR2 SVGAGI. The CDR3 is made up of 13 amino acids. The CDR3 loop is CASRGTGTDIQYF. The CDR3 DNA sequence: TGTGCCAGCAGAGGCACGGGAACCGACATTCAGTACTTC.

The chain joins TRBV7-9 to TRBJ1-3; D is unclear. Germline V CDR1 and CDR2: SEHNR, FQNEAQ (reference sequence). The CDR3 sequence is 15 residues long. Trimming removed 5 bases from V and 0 bases from J, with 11 bases in between. Here the CDR3 DNA reads TGTGCCAGCAGCCTCCGGGCGAACTCTGGAAACACCATATATTTT. This gives the protein CASSLRANSGNTIYF.

V usage is TRBV18 and J usage is TRBJ2-7; 11 nucleotides agree with TRBD1. In germline, CDR1 is KGHSH, CDR2 LQKENI. The CDR3 length is 13 residues. J was trimmed by 6 bases and V by 6 bases; bases with no gene match: 4. CDR3 residues: CASSTGTGGEQYF. Here the CDR3 DNA reads TGTGCCAGCTCGACCGGGACAGGGGGCGAGCAGTACTTC.

The V and J genes are TRBV5-1 and TRBJ2-6; no reliable D call. In germline, CDR1 is SGHRS, CDR2 YFSETQ. The CDR3 extends over 15 amino acids. The V and J ends lost 4 bases and 2 bases respectively, with 10 bases between them. Here the CDR3 reads CASSPRLAGANVLTF. The CDR3 DNA sequence: TGCGCCAGCAGCCCCAGACTGGCTGGGGCCAACGTCCTGACTTTC.

This rearrangement joins TRBV5-5 to TRBJ2-7; D ambiguous. V shed 5 bases and J shed 5 bases, with 17 bases lying between them. This CDR3 has 14 amino acids. CDR1 and CDR2 (germline): SGHKS, YYEKEE (reference sequence). The CDR3 spells CASSPALGWDEQYF. The CDR3 coding sequence is TGTGCCAGCAGTCCCGCATTAGGGTGGGACGAGCAGTACTTC.

CDR3 region: CASTGAPRNQPQHF. The CDR3 nucleotides read TGTGCCAGCACAGGGGCGCCCCGCAATCAGCCCCAGCATTTT. This chain joins TRBV28 and TRBJ1-5, with a possible D match to TRBD1 (6 bases). CDR1 is MDHEN and CDR2 is SYDVKM in the germline V gene. This CDR3 region has 14 residues. Trimming took 7 bases from V and 2 from J, leaving 12 bases between them. Full variable domain (outside the CDR3, taken from reference TRBV28 and TRBJ1-5): DVKVTQSSRYLVKRTGEKVFLECVQDMDHENMFWYRQDPGLGLRLIYFSYDVKMKEKGDIPEGYSVSREKKERFSLILESASTNQTSMYLCASTGAPRNQPQHFGDGTRLSIL.

The V gene is TRBV5-8, the J gene TRBJ1-5; D possibly corresponds to TRBD1 (5 bases). The length of the CDR3 is 15 residues. Germline CDR1 is SGHTS and CDR2 is YDEGEE. V was trimmed by 1 base and J by 7 bases, leaving 15 bases between them. The CDR3 DNA reads TGTGCCAGCAGCTTGAACCAGGGACGGATCCAGCCCCAGCATTTT. Amino acid sequence: CASSLNQGRIQPQHF.

The V gene is TRBV9, the J gene TRBJ2-2; no definite D call. CDR1 is SGDLS and CDR2 is YYNGEE in the germline V gene. With 4 bases removed from V and 6 bases from J, the gap between germline ends came to 10 bases. The CDR3 extends over 13 amino acids. The CDR3 DNA sequence: TGTGCCAGCAGCCCCACCACTGCCGGGGAGCTGTTTTTT. Translated, it gives CASSPTTAGELFF.

V gene TRBV6-1 combines with J gene TRBJ2-1; no reliable D call. The CDR3 consists of 16 residues. Germline CDR1 reads MNHNS; CDR2 reads SASEGT. V lost 0 bases to trimming and J lost 2 bases, with 11 bases between them. Here the CDR3 reads CASSEAGGFPYNEQFF. For the CDR3, the DNA is TGTGCCAGCAGTGAAGCTGGCGGTTTCCCCTACAATGAGCAGTTCTTC.

This chain joins TRBV7-9 and TRBJ1-5; maybe TRBD1 (6 bases). The length of the CDR3 is 17 residues. V dropped 4 bases and J dropped 4 bases, with 20 bases sitting between them. CDR1 SEHNR and CDR2 FQNEAQ come from the germline V gene (reference sequence). CDR3 amino acids: CASSSKGGTGANQPQHF. DNA of the CDR3: TGTGCCAGCAGCTCGAAGGGTGGTACGGGGGCGAATCAGCCCCAGCATTTT.

The genes are TRBV29-1 and TRBJ2-1, with TRBD2 identical over 9 bases. CDR1 and CDR2 (germline): SQVTM, ANQGSEA. Germline trimming cut 6 bases from V and 6 bases from J; bases unmatched to any gene: 9. The CDR3 consists of 14 residues. The CDR3 spells CSVYDSGGLNEQFF. CDR3 bases: TGCAGCGTGTACGATAGCGGGGGTCTCAATGAGCAGTTCTTC.